Each of the 16 T cell receptor beta chains below was sequenced from the same sample in a study of cytomegalovirus exposure and HLA in healthy donors. Both 60 Vbeta primers and 13 Jbeta primers went into the PCR. Assay used: immunoSEQ multiplex PCR; TCRdb lists only in-frame clones, some missing. The sample includes 210,000 or so clones, 65% to 80% of them seen just once. Sequencing was done on a sample of PBMCs. The receptors originated from a girl between 2 and 10 years old in good health and CMV-seronegative.

The CDR3 sequence: CASSQSGPGCDYGYTF. The DNA of the CDR3 is TGCGCCAGCAGTCAATCTGGGCCAGGGTGTGACTATGGCTACACCTTC. The rearrangement links TRBV23-1 to TRBJ1-2; a weak D match, TRBD1 (5 bases). TRBV23-1 is designated an ORF whose function remains uncertain. CDR3 length equals 16 residues. V dropped 0 bases and J dropped 3 bases, with 14 bases sitting between them.

V and J are TRBV5-1 and TRBJ1-5, with 11 bases aligning to TRBD1. The CDR3 extends over 14 amino acids. Germline CDR1 reads SGHRS; CDR2 reads YFSETQ. The V gene end was trimmed by 4 bases and the J gene end by 6 bases; junction bases not matched to a gene: 3. The CDR3 DNA is TGCGCCAGCAGCCAGGGACAGGGGGGTCAGCCCCAGCATTTT. This sequence encodes CASSQGQGGQPQHF.

The rearrangement joins TRBV30 to TRBJ2-1; 9 bases agree with TRBD2. V was clipped by 0 bases and J by 4 bases; unmatched bases: 7. The CDR3 is 16 residues long. The V gene's germline CDR1 is GTSNPN and CDR2 SVGIG (reference sequence). DNA for the CDR3: TGTGCCTGGAGTGTCTTTAGCGGGGGATTATACAATGAGCAGTTCTTC. Protein sequence: CAWSVFSGGLYNEQFF.

The rearrangement joins TRBV7-8 to TRBJ2-5, with TRBD1 identical over 9 bases. The CDR3 is made up of 15 amino acids. CDR1 SGHVS and CDR2 FQNEAQ come from the germline V gene. V trimming: 1 base; J trimming: 2 bases; junction bases outside the gene matches: 2. The CDR3 DNA reads TGTGCCAGCAGCTTAGGGACAGGGGTTCAAGAGACCCAGTACTTC. It is translated as CASSLGTGVQETQYF.

This chain joins TRBV4-1 and TRBJ2-7, with D possibly TRBD2 on 5 matching bases. CDR3 length: 16 residues. From germline, CDR1 is MGHRA and CDR2 YSYEKL. The germline V and J ends were trimmed by 1 base and 3 bases, with 16 bases remaining between them. The CDR3 nucleotides are TGCGCCAGCAGCCAAGTGATCGGAGGACTCGTCTACGAGCAGTACTTC. Amino acids: CASSQVIGGLVYEQYF.

This clone was detected a few times. The rearrangement uses TRBV6-1 and TRBJ2-5; D is perhaps TRBD2 (6 bases). The CDR3 loop spans 13 amino acids. Germline CDR1 is MNHNS and CDR2 is SASEGT. Trimming removed 5 bases from V and 5 bases from J, with 12 bases in between. The CDR3 sequence: CASSSTRTETQYF. The CDR3 bases are TGTGCCAGCAGTTCGACTAGAACGGAGACCCAGTACTTC.

V is TRBV4-1 and J is TRBJ2-5; TRBD2 aligns across 11 bases. Germline V CDR1 and CDR2: MGHRA, YSYEKL. The CDR3 length is 18 residues. Losses at the gene ends were 1 base for V and 2 bases for J; bases not matched to a gene: 9. The CDR3 loop is CASSQVWLAGGIQETQYF. For the CDR3, the DNA is TGCGCCAGCAGCCAAGTTTGGTTAGCGGGGGGGATACAAGAGACCCAGTACTTC.

The rearrangement links TRBV2 to TRBJ1-1, with D possibly TRBD1 on 5 matching bases. This CDR3 has 18 residues. The V gene's germline CDR1 is SNHLY and CDR2 FYNNEI. V was clipped by 6 bases and J by 0 bases, with 23 bases between them. The CDR3 reads CASSKGLYRGGMNTEAFF. Here the CDR3 DNA reads TGTGCCAGCAGCAAAGGGTTGTATCGGGGGGGGATGAACACTGAAGCTTTCTTT.

This chain links TRBV2 with TRBJ2-7; D not resolved. V was clipped by 7 bases and J by 3 bases, with 13 bases between them. The length of the CDR3 is 13 residues. The germline gives CDR1 SNHLY, CDR2 FYNNEI. CDR3 nucleotide sequence: TGTGCCAGCAAAGAACCGAGCTACTACGAGCAGTACTTC. This encodes CASKEPSYYEQYF.

The CDR3 region is CASSSISFRDPSYEQYF. For the CDR3, the DNA is TGTGCCAGCAGCTCAATATCATTCCGGGATCCCTCCTACGAGCAGTACTTC. The gene calls are TRBV11-2 and TRBJ2-7, with a weak D call TRBD2 (5 bases). The CDR3 consists of 17 residues. Germline V CDR1 and CDR2: SGHAT, FQNNGV. V lost 4 bases and J 0 bases, leaving 19 bases between the germline ends.

The chain uses TRBV9 and TRBJ2-2, with 13 positions matching TRBD2. The CDR3 loop spans 16 amino acids. Germline CDR1 reads SGDLS; CDR2 reads YYNGEE. Unmatched junction bases numbered 4, after V lost 4 bases and J lost 4 bases. The DNA for the CDR3 is TGTGCCAGCAGCCCAACTAGCGGGAGGGCCACCGGGGAGCTGTTTTTT. Translation gives CASSPTSGRATGELFF.

This clone was counted between two and nine times. V is TRBV2 and J is TRBJ2-3; 7 bases align to TRBD1. V lost 6 bases and J lost 0; bases outside the gene matches: 3. In germline, CDR1 is SNHLY, CDR2 FYNNEI. This CDR3 comprises 14 residues. CDR3 loop: CASRWDSSTDTQYF. The CDR3 nucleotides read TGTGCCAGCAGGTGGGACAGTAGCACAGATACGCAGTATTTT.

This chain joins TRBV5-1 and TRBJ1-1; D is perhaps TRBD1 (5 bases). CDR3 length: 14 amino acids. V lost 6 bases to trimming and J lost 4 bases, with 16 bases between them. The germline V gene has CDR1 SGHRS and CDR2 YFSETQ. CDR3 nucleotides: TGCGCCAGCAAGGAACGGGGGGGAAGCACTGAAGCTTTCTTT. This encodes CASKERGGSTEAFF. Full variable domain (missing parts from reference TRBV5-1 and TRBJ1-1): KAGVTQTPRYLIKTRGQQVTLSCSPISGHRSVSWYQQTPGQGLQFLFEYFSETQRNKGNFPGRFSGRQFSNSRSEMNVSTLELGDSALYLCASKERGGSTEAFFGQGTRLTVV.

V is TRBV5-1 and J is TRBJ2-5; 8 bases are shared with TRBD2. The V segment lost 0 bases and the J segment 4 bases; nucleotides outside the gene matches: 5. CDR3 length equals 15 residues. CDR1 and CDR2 from the germline V gene are SGHRS and YFSETQ. The CDR3 region is CASSLGTSSAETQYF. CDR3 coding DNA: TGCGCCAGCAGCTTGGGGACTAGCAGTGCAGAGACCCAGTACTTC.

V is TRBV5-1 and J is TRBJ1-2; maybe TRBD1 (6 bases). The germline V gene encodes CDR1 SGHRS and CDR2 YFSETQ. This CDR3 is built from 17 residues. V lost 2 bases, J lost 5 bases, and 22 bases lay in between. The CDR3 sequence is CASSFGPTTGFGYGYTF. The CDR3 coding sequence is TGCGCCAGCAGCTTTGGCCCGACAACAGGGTTTGGTTATGGCTACACCTTC. The full variable domain, its missing parts supplied by reference TRBV5-1 and TRBJ1-2, is KAGVTQTPRYLIKTRGQQVTLSCSPISGHRSVSWYQQTPGQGLQFLFEYFSETQRNKGNFPGRFSGRQFSNSRSEMNVSTLELGDSALYLCASSFGPTTGFGYGYTFGSGTRLTVV.

The chain recombines TRBV27 with TRBJ1-2; 7 positions match TRBD1. With V trimmed by 5 bases and J by 4 bases, 10 bases remained unmatched. CDR3 length: 15 amino acids. Germline V CDR1 and CDR2: MNHEY, SMNVEV (reference sequence). The CDR3 protein is CASSRLSGDSYGYTF. Written as DNA, the CDR3 is TGTGCCAGCAGTCGACTCTCCGGGGACAGCTATGGCTACACCTTC.